The next 25 T cell receptor beta chains were all read from a single sample in a study of human T cells and chemical hapten exposure. TCRdb called the RACE reads again in MiXCR, with one record for every CDR3 protein. The sample records 350,000 to 450,000 distinct CDR3 sequences, around 5.5% being singletons. Time point specified: pre-sensitization, week 0. Treatment: therapeutic diphenylcyclopropenone sensitization with weekly scalp DPC. This material consisted of whole blood, taken in connection with sensitization to the hapten diphenylcyclopropenone (DPC). The origin of the receptors is a woman between 50 and 59 years old with alopecia areata. Some clones in this sample may be carry-over from other donors' samples.

There are many counts of this clonotype. V usage is TRBV6-2 or TRBV6-3 and J usage is TRBJ2-1, with D possibly matching TRBD2 (5 bases). This CDR3 spans 16 amino acids. Germline CDR1 and CDR2: MNHEY and SVGEGT. V gave up 3 bases and J gave up 6 bases, with 18 bases separating them. The CDR3 protein is CASSYGSGSAPNEQFF. Written as DNA, the CDR3 is TGTGCCAGCAGTTATGGGTCGGGGTCAGCGCCCAATGAGCAGTTCTTC.

This clonotype showed up many times. The V call is TRBV27, the J call TRBJ2-1, with D perhaps matching TRBD1 or TRBD2 (5 bases each). This CDR3 has 15 amino acids. The germline V gene encodes CDR1 MNHEY and CDR2 SMNVEV (reference sequence). Trimming left V 3 bases short and J 6 bases short, with 15 bases between. The CDR3 here is CASSFSGSGGNEQFF. As DNA, the CDR3 is TGTGCCAGCAGTTTTAGTGGGAGTGGGGGCAATGAGCAGTTCTTC.

The chain links TRBV5-6 to TRBJ1-2, with no clear D. V shed 3 bases and J shed 6 bases, with 21 bases lying between them. The length of the CDR3 is 16 residues. Per the germline V gene, CDR1 is SGHDT and CDR2 is YYEEEE. The CDR3 loop is CASSSFRTQIRDGYTF. CDR3 bases: TGTGCCAGCAGCTCTTTTCGGACGCAGATAAGGGATGGCTACACCTTC.

This chain joins TRBV28 and TRBJ2-5; 14 nucleotides align to TRBD2. J lost 4 bases, V lost 5 bases, and 9 bases had no gene match. Germline V gene sequence: CDR1 MDHEN, CDR2 SYDVKM. The CDR3 totals 17 residues. CDR3 DNA sequence: TGTGCCAGCAGTCCTAAGGGACTAGCGGGAGTAACAGAGACCCAGTACTTC. This codes for CASSPKGLAGVTETQYF.

V is TRBV6-6 and J is TRBJ2-6, with no clear D. This CDR3 is 17 amino acids long. V was cut by 1 base and J by 2 bases, with 12 bases left in between. Germline V gene sequence: CDR1 MNHNY, CDR2 SVGAGI (reference sequence). CDR3 sequence reads: CASSYFDVDPGANVLTF. CDR3 nucleotide sequence: TGTGCCAGCAGTTACTTCGACGTTGACCCTGGGGCCAACGTCCTGACTTTC.

Many counts were recorded for this clonotype. V and J are TRBV5-1 and TRBJ1-2; 9 bases fit TRBD1. This CDR3 is built from 18 residues. J was trimmed by 5 bases and V by 2 bases; bases with no gene match: 16. Germline CDR1 and CDR2: SGHRS and YFSETQ. CDR3 sequence (DNA): TGCGCCAGCAGCTTCACCCCCGTACAGGGGGCAGAAGGGTATGGCTACACCTTC. This codes for CASSFTPVQGAEGYGYTF.

Many counts were recorded for this clonotype. The rearrangement joins TRBV27 to TRBJ2-7, with D maybe TRBD2 (6 bases). Deletions cut 6 bases from V and 3 bases from J, with 15 bases between. CDR1 and CDR2 from the germline V gene are MNHEY and SMNVEV (reference sequence). This CDR3 spans 14 amino acids. CDR3 loop: CASSPGRSDYEQYF. DNA for the CDR3: TGTGCCAGCAGCCCAGGGAGGAGTGACTACGAGCAGTACTTC.

This clonotype appeared many times. The chain employs TRBV29-1 and TRBJ1-1; D unclear. CDR1 and CDR2 from the germline V gene are SQVTM and ANQGSEA. V lost 3 bases and J lost 1, with 12 bases in between. There are 14 residues in the CDR3. CDR3 DNA: TGCAGCGTTGAGAAGTTCTTAACGAACACTGAAGCTTTCTTT. Amino acids: CSVEKFLTNTEAFF.

The chain uses TRBV12-3 or TRBV12-4 and TRBJ1-6, with D unclear. This CDR3 has 16 amino acids. Trimming removed 0 bases at V and 8 bases at J, with 14 bases between. The CDR3 region is CASSLAPPGRYSPLHF. The CDR3 DNA follows: TGTGCCAGCAGTTTAGCCCCACCGGGTCGGTATTCACCCCTCCACTTT.

Ten or more counts support this clonotype. This chain uses TRBV9 with TRBJ2-3; unclear D gene. V gave up 3 bases and J gave up 12 bases, with 5 bases separating them. The CDR3 extends over 9 amino acids. Germline V CDR1 and CDR2: SGDLS, YYNGEE. CDR3 nucleotides: TGTGCCAGCAGCGATAGTCAGTATTTT. It encodes CASSDSQYF.

There are many counts of this clonotype. The chain uses TRBV20-1 and TRBJ2-3, with 8 bases fitting TRBD2. Germline CDR1 DFQATT, CDR2 SNEGSKA (reference sequence). This CDR3 is 14 amino acids long. The V segment lost 3 bases and the J segment 4 bases; nucleotides outside the gene matches: 6. CDR3 sequence reads: CSARGLAGSDTQYF. CDR3 DNA sequence: TGCAGTGCTAGGGGGCTAGCGGGTTCAGATACGCAGTATTTT.

The table lists this clonotype with many counts. The V gene is TRBV28, the J gene TRBJ2-4; D unclear. The CDR3 has 13 amino acids. Germline V gene sequence: CDR1 MDHEN, CDR2 SYDVKM. V lost 7 bases and J 8 bases, leaving 15 bases between the germline ends. CDR3: CASNVAASDIQYF. Here the CDR3 DNA reads TGTGCCAGCAATGTTGCAGCTTCGGACATTCAGTACTTC.

This chain links TRBV6-6 with TRBJ2-1; a weak D match, TRBD2 (7 bases). V was shortened by 7 bases and J by 7 bases, with 20 bases between the two germline ends. CDR3 length equals 15 residues. CDR1 and CDR2 (germline): MNHNY, SVGAGI (reference sequence). CDR3 loop: CASTQGGGAWNEQFF. CDR3 DNA: TGTGCCAGCACCCAAGGGGGGGGCGCATGGAATGAGCAGTTCTTC.

This clonotype appeared a few times. This chain joins TRBV4-1 and TRBJ1-1; D is undetermined. Trimming stripped 1 base from V and 9 bases from J, with 9 bases between. The length of the CDR3 is 12 residues. Germline assignment: CDR1 MGHRA and CDR2 YSYEKL. The CDR3 DNA is TGCGCCAGCAGCCAAGGGGTCTCCCAAGCTTTCTTT. As protein: CASSQGVSQAFF.

The rearrangement links TRBV5-1 to TRBJ1-2; 9 positions agree with TRBD1. The V gene end was trimmed by 3 bases and the J gene end by 6 bases; junction bases not matched to a gene: 9. Germline V gene lookup returns CDR1 SGHRS and CDR2 YFSETQ. The CDR3 contains 15 residues. The CDR3 nucleotides read TGCGCCAGCAGCTGGGGACAGGGTATAGTAAATGGCTACACCTTC. This encodes CASSWGQGIVNGYTF. Full variable domain (remainder filled in from reference TRBV5-1 and TRBJ1-2): KAGVTQTPRYLIKTRGQQVTLSCSPISGHRSVSWYQQTPGQGLQFLFEYFSETQRNKGNFPGRFSGRQFSNSRSEMNVSTLELGDSALYLCASSWGQGIVNGYTFGSGTRLTVV.

On this clonotype itself: A much larger clone differs by one base, so this may be a read error. The CDR3 coding sequence is TGTGCCAGCAGCTCATCCGGGGCTTCACGCGGGGAGCTGTTTTTT. Encoded protein: CASSSSGASRGELFF. This chain joins TRBV7-3 and TRBJ2-2; D possibly uses TRBD1 or TRBD2 (5 bases each). Looked up from germline, CDR1 is SGHTA and CDR2 is FQGTGA. The CDR3 is 15 amino acids. V gave up 4 bases and J gave up 7 bases, with 16 bases separating them.

This clonotype was counted ten times or more. The rearrangement uses TRBV27 and TRBJ1-5; no definite D call. The CDR3 is 13 residues long. The ends were cut back, 0 bases at V and 10 bases at J, with 10 bases in the middle. Per the germline V gene, CDR1 is MNHEY and CDR2 is SMNVEV (reference sequence). The CDR3, as DNA: TGTGCCAGCAGTTTATCGTGGCCCGGACCCCAGCATTTT. Its translation: CASSLSWPGPQHF.

On this clonotype: Being one base from a much bigger clone, this may be a read error. V and J are TRBV11-3 and TRBJ2-1; tentative D call: TRBD1 (6 bases). The end of the DNA fits TRBJ2-7 better, so the J call may be wrong. The germline CDR1 and CDR2 sequences are SGHNT and YENEEA. The CDR3 consists of 13 residues. CDR3 sequence: CASSSDRYNEQYF. In nucleotides, the CDR3 is TGTGCCAGCAGCTCCGACAGGTACAATGAGCAGTACTTC.

This clonotype was counted at least ten times. The chain is built from TRBV4-3 and TRBJ1-2; tentatively, D is TRBD1 (6 bases). Germline-derived CDR1 and CDR2 are LGHNA and YSLEER. The CDR3 extends over 15 amino acids. V gave up 0 bases and J gave up 4 bases, with 12 bases separating them. In DNA form, the CDR3 reads TGCGCCAGCAGCCAAGAGGCCAGGGGTAGCTATGGCTACACCTTC. Encoded protein: CASSQEARGSYGYTF.

This clonotype was detected many times. The gene calls are TRBV5-5 and TRBJ1-5; TRBD1 is a possible D gene (5 bases). CDR1 is SGHKS and CDR2 is YYEKEE in the germline V gene (reference sequence). The CDR3 totals 16 residues. V lost 0 bases and J 0 bases, leaving 10 bases between the germline ends. The DNA for the CDR3 is TGTGCCAGCAGCTTGGAAGGGGTGATTAGCAATCAGCCCCAGCATTTT. Protein product: CASSLEGVISNQPQHF.

This clonotype occurred a few times. The chain links TRBV20-1 to TRBJ2-4; TRBD2 might be the D (7 bases). The germline CDR1 and CDR2 sequences are DFQATT and SNEGSKA (reference sequence). V gave up 0 bases and J gave up 0 bases, with 15 bases separating them. This CDR3 comprises 17 residues. This CDR3 reads CSARDLGGDRAKNIQYF. CDR3 DNA sequence: TGCAGTGCTAGAGATTTAGGGGGGGACCGAGCCAAAAACATTCAGTACTTC.

In its sample, this clonotype was seen many times. The chain recombines TRBV11-2 with TRBJ2-2, with D maybe TRBD2 (5 bases). The ends were cut back, 7 bases at V and 4 bases at J, with 13 bases in the middle. The V gene's germline CDR1 is SGHAT and CDR2 FQNNGV. This CDR3 is 14 amino acids long. CDR3 amino acids: CASKFNGGTGELFF. The CDR3, as DNA: TGTGCCAGCAAGTTTAACGGAGGCACCGGGGAGCTGTTTTTT.

This clonotype was counted between two and nine times. V and J are TRBV5-4 and TRBJ1-4, with a possible D match to TRBD1 (6 bases). Germline values: CDR1 SGHNT, CDR2 YYREEE (reference sequence). The CDR3 has 13 amino acids. Trimming removed 3 bases at V and 8 bases at J, with 11 bases between. CDR3: CASSSRQEEKLFF. In DNA form, the CDR3 reads TGTGCCAGCAGCTCGAGACAGGAGGAAAAACTGTTTTTT.

This clonotype has ten or more counts. This chain links TRBV3-1 with TRBJ1-1; D is undetermined. V dropped 5 bases and J dropped 7 bases, with 8 bases sitting between them. CDR3 length: 11 amino acids. The germline gives CDR1 LGHDT, CDR2 YNNKEL (reference sequence). The CDR3 bases are TGTGCCAGCAGCAAATACCATGAAGCTTTCTTT. Translation gives CASSKYHEAFF.

This clonotype was counted at least ten times. V gene TRBV12-3 or TRBV12-4 combines with J gene TRBJ2-3; 12 bases match TRBD2. V gave up 3 bases and J gave up 3 bases; unmatched junction bases: 16. The CDR3 extends over 20 amino acids. The CDR3 here is CASSFRVLLAGGQGTDTQYF. The DNA for the CDR3 is TGTGCCAGCAGTTTCAGAGTTCTTCTAGCGGGAGGGCAGGGGACAGATACGCAGTATTTT.